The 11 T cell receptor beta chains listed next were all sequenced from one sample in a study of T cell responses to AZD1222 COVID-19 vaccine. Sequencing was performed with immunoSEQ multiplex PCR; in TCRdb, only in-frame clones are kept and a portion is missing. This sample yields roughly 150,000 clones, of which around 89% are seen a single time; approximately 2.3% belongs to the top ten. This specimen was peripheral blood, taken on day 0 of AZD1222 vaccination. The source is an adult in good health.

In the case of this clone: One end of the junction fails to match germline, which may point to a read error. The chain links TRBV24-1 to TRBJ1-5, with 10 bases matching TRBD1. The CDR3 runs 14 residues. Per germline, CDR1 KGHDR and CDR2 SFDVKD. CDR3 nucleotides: TGTGCCACGAGTGGACAGGGGGGGGGTCAGCCCCAGCATTTT. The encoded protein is CATSGQGGGQPQHF.

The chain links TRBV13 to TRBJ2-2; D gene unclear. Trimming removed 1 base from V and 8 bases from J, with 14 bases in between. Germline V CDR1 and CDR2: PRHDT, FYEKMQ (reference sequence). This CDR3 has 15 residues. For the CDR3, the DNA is TGTGCCAGCAGCTTAGCAGGTCCCGCAGGTGGGGAGCTGTTTTTT. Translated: CASSLAGPAGGELFF.

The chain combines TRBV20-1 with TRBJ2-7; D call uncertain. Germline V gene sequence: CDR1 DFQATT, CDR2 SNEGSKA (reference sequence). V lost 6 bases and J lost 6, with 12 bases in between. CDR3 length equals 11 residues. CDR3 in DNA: TGCAGTGCGAGGCACGGGCTCGAGCAGTACTTC. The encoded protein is CSARHGLEQYF.

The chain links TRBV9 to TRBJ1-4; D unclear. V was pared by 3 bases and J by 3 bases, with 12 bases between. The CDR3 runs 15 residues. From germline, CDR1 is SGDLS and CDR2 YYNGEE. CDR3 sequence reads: CASSASGNPNEKLFF. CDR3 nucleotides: TGTGCCAGCAGCGCCTCCGGGAACCCTAATGAAAAACTGTTTTTT.

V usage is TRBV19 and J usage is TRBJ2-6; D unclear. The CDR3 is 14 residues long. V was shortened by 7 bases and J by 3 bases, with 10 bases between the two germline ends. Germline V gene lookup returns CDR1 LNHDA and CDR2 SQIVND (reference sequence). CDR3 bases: TGTGCCAGTACAAATGCACGTGGGGCCAACGTCCTGACTTTC. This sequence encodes CASTNARGANVLTF. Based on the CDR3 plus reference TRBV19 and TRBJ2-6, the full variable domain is DGGITQSPKYLFRKEGQNVTLSCEQNLNHDAMYWYRQDPGQGLRLIYYSQIVNDFQKGDIAEGYSVSREKKESFPLTVTSAQKNPTAFYLCASTNARGANVLTFGAGSRLTVL.

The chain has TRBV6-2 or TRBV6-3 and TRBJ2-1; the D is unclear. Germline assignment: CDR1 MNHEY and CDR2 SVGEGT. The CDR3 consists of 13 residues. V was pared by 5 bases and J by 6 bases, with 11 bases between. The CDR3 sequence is CASSQIFGNEQFF. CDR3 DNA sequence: TGTGCCAGCAGTCAAATCTTCGGCAATGAGCAGTTCTTC.

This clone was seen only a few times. The CDR3 spells CASSVGTGGVGEQFF. The CDR3 DNA reads as TGTGCCAGCAGCGTAGGGACAGGGGGCGTTGGGGAGCAGTTCTTC. The gene calls are TRBV9 and TRBJ2-1; 11 bases line up with TRBD1. Looked up from germline, CDR1 is SGDLS and CDR2 is YYNGEE. The J segment lost 10 bases and the V segment lost 0 bases, leaving 6 bases of the junction unmatched. The CDR3 is 15 residues long.

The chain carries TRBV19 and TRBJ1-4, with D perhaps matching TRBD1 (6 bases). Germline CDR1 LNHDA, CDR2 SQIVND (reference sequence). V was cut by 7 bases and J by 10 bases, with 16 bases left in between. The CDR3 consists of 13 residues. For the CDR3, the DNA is TGTGCCAGTAAGGGGCAGGGGCTTGGAAAACTGTTTTTT. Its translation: CASKGQGLGKLFF.

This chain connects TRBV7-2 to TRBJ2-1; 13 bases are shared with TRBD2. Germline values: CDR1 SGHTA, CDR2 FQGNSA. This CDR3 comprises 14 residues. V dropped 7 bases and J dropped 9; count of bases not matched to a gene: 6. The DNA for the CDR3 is TGTGCCAGCACCCCGGGACTAGCGGGATTTGAGCAGTTCTTC. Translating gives CASTPGLAGFEQFF.

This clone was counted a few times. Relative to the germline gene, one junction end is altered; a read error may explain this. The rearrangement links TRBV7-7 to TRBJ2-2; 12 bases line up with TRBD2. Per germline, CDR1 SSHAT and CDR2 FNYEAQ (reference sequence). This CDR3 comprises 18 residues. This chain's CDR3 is CASSLVASGRANTGELFF. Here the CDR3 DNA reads TGTGCTAGCAGCTTAGTTGCTAGCGGGAGGGCGAACACCGGGGAGCTGTTTTTT.

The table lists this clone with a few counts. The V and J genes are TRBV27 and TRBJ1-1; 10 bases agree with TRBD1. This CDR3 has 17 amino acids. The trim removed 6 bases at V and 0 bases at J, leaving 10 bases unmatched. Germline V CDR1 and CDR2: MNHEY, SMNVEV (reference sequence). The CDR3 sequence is CASRGRDRGRMNTEAFF. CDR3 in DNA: TGTGCCAGCAGAGGCCGGGACAGGGGTCGGATGAACACTGAAGCTTTCTTT.